The 26 T cell receptor beta chains in this list originate from one sample, sequenced in a study of identical twins. In TCRdb, the 5' RACE reads were re-called with MiXCR into one record per CDR3 protein. The data show 750,000 to 950,000 distinct CDR3 sequences, roughly an eighth seen once. These same records also appear under a second study, on yellow fever vaccine responses in identical twins.

Sequencing input: PBMCs. The receptor set was obtained from a woman aged 18-29 years in good health.

The rearrangement uses TRBV7-9 and TRBJ1-5, with a possible D match to TRBD1 (5 bases). The germline CDR1 and CDR2 sequences are SEHNR and FQNEAQ (reference sequence). CDR3 length: 13 residues. Trimming took 8 bases from V and 6 from J, leaving 14 bases between them. This chain's CDR3 is CASGRGMGQPQHF. The CDR3, as DNA: TGTGCCAGCGGGCGGGGGATGGGTCAGCCCCAGCATTTT.

This clonotype appeared a few times. The genes are TRBV6-1 and TRBJ2-3, with 11 bases matching TRBD2. The CDR3 consists of 15 residues. Looked up from germline, CDR1 is MNHNS and CDR2 is SASEGT. Losses at the gene ends were 6 bases for V and 3 bases for J; bases not matched to a gene: 5. CDR3 loop: CASRNLAGGTDTQYF. CDR3 sequence (DNA): TGTGCCAGCAGGAATCTAGCGGGAGGAACAGATACGCAGTATTTT.

The V call is TRBV12-3 or TRBV12-4, the J call TRBJ2-7; TRBD1 matches 9 bases. The CDR3 spans 15 residues. V was clipped by 5 bases and J by 4 bases; unmatched bases: 9. The CDR3 reads CASSRLGQGEYEQYF. CDR3 bases: TGTGCCAGCAGTAGATTGGGACAGGGAGAGTACGAGCAGTACTTC.

This clonotype was recorded at least ten times. J is TRBJ2-1 and V is TRBV28; possibly TRBD2 for D (6 bases). The length of the CDR3 is 13 residues. The germline V and J ends were trimmed by 2 bases and 10 bases, with 12 bases remaining between them. Germline V lookup: CDR1 MDHEN, CDR2 SYDVKM. The CDR3 DNA reads as TGTGCCAGCAGTTTACGGAAAGGAGGGGAGCAGTTCTTC. Translating gives CASSLRKGGEQFF.

This clonotype was counted only a few times. The CDR3 bases are TGTGCCACCAGCAGAGAGGTCGGGGTTTCTGAGCCCCAGCATTTT. This gives the protein CATSREVGVSEPQHF. V usage is TRBV15 and J usage is TRBJ1-5; no definite D call. The CDR3 has 15 amino acids. V was clipped by 0 bases and J by 8 bases, with 14 bases between them. CDR1 is LNHNV and CDR2 is YYDKDF in the germline V gene (reference sequence).

The chain combines TRBV30 with TRBJ2-5, with 16 bases identical to TRBD2. Losses at the gene ends were 2 bases for V and 2 bases for J; bases not matched to a gene: 8. The CDR3 covers 18 residues. Germline V gene data show CDR1 as GTSNPN and CDR2 as SVGIG (reference sequence). CDR3 residues: CAWSPPKGLAGGQETQYF. The CDR3 nucleotides read TGTGCCTGGAGTCCACCTAAGGGACTAGCGGGAGGGCAAGAGACCCAGTACTTC.

The chain uses TRBV10-3 and TRBJ1-2; D uncertain. The CDR3 sequence is 13 residues long. Germline assignment: CDR1 ENHRY and CDR2 SYGVKD. V was cut by 3 bases and J by 2 bases, with 7 bases left in between. The CDR3 nucleotides are TGTGCCATCAGTGACAGTATCAACTATGGCTACACCTTC. It is translated as CAISDSINYGYTF.

This clonotype has more than one count but fewer than ten. The rearrangement joins TRBV28 to TRBJ2-7; 8 bases align to TRBD1. CDR3 length equals 17 residues. V trimming: 3 bases; J trimming: 3 bases; junction bases outside the gene matches: 13. Germline V gene data show CDR1 as MDHEN and CDR2 as SYDVKM. The CDR3 here is CASSFPLGGQVIYEQYF. For the CDR3, the DNA is TGTGCCAGCAGTTTCCCTCTCGGGGGACAGGTGATCTACGAGCAGTACTTC.

In its sample, this clonotype was seen many times. The V gene is TRBV27, the J gene TRBJ1-4, with TRBD1 matching 9 bases. CDR1 MNHEY and CDR2 SMNVEV come from the germline V gene (reference sequence). The J segment lost 2 bases and the V segment lost 5 bases, leaving 12 bases of the junction unmatched. This CDR3 region has 18 residues. The CDR3 DNA sequence: TGTGCCAGCAGTCCTTACAGGGGGCGCTTAGCGACTAATGAAAAACTGTTTTTT. It yields the protein CASSPYRGRLATNEKLFF.

This chain joins TRBV19 and TRBJ2-7, with no clear D. The CDR3 spans 13 residues. Trimming took off 3 bases at V and 6 bases at J, with 12 bases between the two ends. The germline gives CDR1 LNHDA, CDR2 SQIVND (reference sequence). In nucleotides, the CDR3 is TGTGCCAGTAGTATGGCGAGTTTGGGCGAGCAGTACTTC. Amino acids: CASSMASLGEQYF.

The chain joins TRBV15 to TRBJ2-1, with 7 bases identical to TRBD2. CDR3 length: 13 amino acids. Losses at the gene ends were 5 bases for V and 4 bases for J; bases not matched to a gene: 2. CDR1 LNHNV and CDR2 YYDKDF come from the germline V gene (reference sequence). The CDR3 sequence is CATSAGGYNEQFF. For the CDR3, the DNA is TGTGCCACCAGCGCCGGGGGGTACAATGAGCAGTTCTTC.

The rearrangement links TRBV13 to TRBJ2-1; weak D call: TRBD1 (6 bases). Trimming took 0 bases from V and 7 from J, leaving 25 bases between them. Per the germline V gene, CDR1 is PRHDT and CDR2 is FYEKMQ (reference sequence). The CDR3 consists of 19 residues. The CDR3 region is CASSLGPATTGMFINEQFF. The CDR3 DNA sequence: TGTGCCAGCAGCTTAGGCCCCGCAACCACAGGGATGTTTATTAATGAGCAGTTCTTC.

The chain is built from TRBV7-9 and TRBJ2-3; D might be TRBD2 (6 bases). Germline lookup yields CDR1 SEHNR and CDR2 FQNEAQ (reference sequence). The CDR3 is 15 residues long. V was shortened by 5 bases and J by 2 bases, with 14 bases between the two germline ends. The CDR3 reads CASSHKLAPTDTQYF. CDR3 bases: TGTGCCAGCAGCCACAAACTAGCCCCCACAGATACGCAGTATTTT.

CDR3 amino acids: CASSYGDSAKNIQYF. The CDR3 nucleotides read TGTGCCAGCAGTTACGGGGACTCGGCCAAAAACATTCAGTACTTC. This chain links TRBV6-5 with TRBJ2-4, with a tentative D call TRBD2 (6 bases). Trimming left V 2 bases short and J 1 base short, with 9 bases between. The V gene's germline CDR1 is MNHEY and CDR2 SVGAGI. This CDR3 region has 15 residues.

Turning to this clonotype: An end of the junction does not agree with germline; a read error may underlie this. CDR3: CASRLAGEGSSYNEQFF. DNA for the CDR3: TGTGCCAGCAGGTTAGCGGGAGAGGGGAGCTCCTACAATGAGCAGTTCTTC. V and J are TRBV12-3 or TRBV12-4 and TRBJ2-1; 9 bases fit TRBD2. The CDR3 loop spans 17 amino acids.

This clonotype was detected only a few times. The gene calls are TRBV24-1 and TRBJ2-1; 7 positions match TRBD2. Looked up from germline, CDR1 is KGHDR and CDR2 is SFDVKD. This CDR3 is built from 12 residues. V gave up 9 bases and J gave up 10 bases; unmatched junction bases: 8. CDR3 residues: CATEGSGIEQFF. The CDR3 DNA reads TGTGCCACCGAGGGAAGCGGGATCGAGCAGTTCTTC.

The rearrangement uses TRBV5-1 and TRBJ1-6, with TRBD1 identical over 10 bases. The CDR3 totals 16 residues. V shed 4 bases, J shed 7 bases, and the junction held 8 bases outside the gene matches. Per the germline V gene, CDR1 is SGHRS and CDR2 is YFSETQ. The CDR3 spells CASSIGTGASNSPLHF. The CDR3 nucleotides are TGCGCCAGCAGCATCGGGACAGGGGCATCCAATTCACCCCTCCACTTT.

The genes are TRBV11-2 and TRBJ2-1, with TRBD2 identical over 9 bases. Germline-derived CDR1 and CDR2 are SGHAT and FQNNGV. The CDR3 length is 17 residues. The junction had 10 bases not matched to a gene; V was cut back by 0 bases and J by 7 bases. The CDR3 DNA reads as TGTGCCAGCAGCTTAGATATGCTAGCGGGAAGCAAAAATGAGCAGTTCTTC. It encodes CASSLDMLAGSKNEQFF. The variable domain in full, completed from reference TRBV11-2 and TRBJ2-1, reads EAGVAQSPRYKIIEKRQSVAFWCNPISGHATLYWYQQILGQGPKLLIQFQNNGVVDDSQLPKDRFSAERLKGVDSTLKIQPAKLEDSAVYLCASSLDMLAGSKNEQFFGPGTRLTVL.

This clonotype was detected many times. The rearrangement uses TRBV20-1 and TRBJ2-3, with a weak D call TRBD2 (7 bases). The CDR3 has 13 residues. V lost 6 bases and J 4 bases, leaving 14 bases between the germline ends. Germline V gives CDR1 DFQATT, CDR2 SNEGSKA (reference sequence). CDR3 DNA: TGCAGTGCCAACCGGGGGGCAGCAGATACGCAGTATTTT. Amino acids: CSANRGAADTQYF.

This clonotype was picked up many times. This chain joins TRBV7-9 and TRBJ2-3; no clear D gene. The CDR3 length is 11 residues. CDR1 SEHNR and CDR2 FQNEAQ come from the germline V gene (reference sequence). V was clipped by 7 bases and J by 3 bases, with 5 bases between them. Here the CDR3 reads CASKRTDTQYF. The CDR3 bases are TGTGCCAGCAAGAGGACAGATACGCAGTATTTT.

In the case of this clonotype: This may stem from a read error, because a much larger clone lies one nucleotide away. V is TRBV7-3 and J is TRBJ2-2, with 10 bases fitting TRBD2. The germline V gene has CDR1 SGHTA and CDR2 FQGTGA. This CDR3 is 15 amino acids long. The V gene end was trimmed by 5 bases and the J gene end by 4 bases; junction bases not matched to a gene: 4. Here the CDR3 DNA reads TGTGCCAGCAGCCCGGGACTAGCGATCACCGGGGAGCTGTTTTTT. This translates into CASSPGLAITGELFF.

This chain connects TRBV7-9 to TRBJ2-1; D uncertain. V shed 4 bases and J shed 10 bases, with 20 bases lying between them. The CDR3 consists of 15 residues. CDR1 SEHNR and CDR2 FQNEAQ come from the germline V gene (reference sequence). CDR3 loop: CASSSPLTSSDEQFF. The CDR3 DNA is TGTGCCAGCAGCTCGCCCTTGACTTCGTCCGACGAGCAGTTCTTC.

This chain uses TRBV9 with TRBJ2-3; 8 bases are shared with TRBD2. After removal of 0 bases from V and 2 bases from J, the junction contained 5 bases not matched to a gene. The CDR3 is 16 residues long. Looked up from germline, CDR1 is SGDLS and CDR2 is YYNGEE. CDR3 nucleotide sequence: TGTGCCAGCAGCGTAGATAGCGGGGCCTTCACAGATACGCAGTATTTT. Translation: CASSVDSGAFTDTQYF.

This clonotype was counted at least ten times. The rearrangement links TRBV20-1 to TRBJ2-1; no reliable D call. Trimming stripped 0 bases from V and 6 bases from J, with 6 bases between. CDR1 is DFQATT, CDR2 SNEGSKA, per germline (reference sequence). The CDR3 totals 12 residues. This CDR3 reads CSARDPSNEQFF. The CDR3, as DNA: TGCAGTGCTAGAGATCCATCCAATGAGCAGTTCTTC.

V usage is TRBV2 and J usage is TRBJ1-6; D is unresolved. Deletions cut 7 bases from V and 0 bases from J, with 10 bases between. The CDR3 consists of 15 residues. Germline V lookup: CDR1 SNHLY, CDR2 FYNNEI. The CDR3 spells CASKKLSSYNSPLHF. The CDR3 DNA reads TGTGCCAGCAAAAAACTGAGCTCCTATAATTCACCCCTCCACTTT.

This clonotype was detected a few times. The gene calls are TRBV27 and TRBJ1-5; D is ambiguous. The CDR3 totals 13 residues. Germline V CDR1 and CDR2: MNHEY, SMNVEV (reference sequence). The V end was cut by 5 bases, the J end by 6 bases, with 11 bases between. CDR3 in amino acids: CASSEEAGQPQHF. CDR3 nucleotide sequence: TGTGCCAGCAGTGAGGAAGCGGGTCAGCCCCAGCATTTT.